This TCR beta chain was captured in a study of shared clonotypes between healthy human individuals. Notes on the study in general: Apart from blood, nothing was sampled; tissue repertoires likely differ.

Concerning this clone: Its antigen is not known.

Germline CDR1 LNHDA, CDR2 SQIVND (reference sequence). The CDR3 covers 16 residues. J lost 8 bases, V lost 4 bases, and 11 bases had no gene match. Method: immunoSEQ multiplex PCR; TCRdb's copy keeps in-frame clones and lacks some. This sample yields 900,000 to 1,200,000 clones, of which 70% to 80% are seen a single time; 0.5% to 0.65% belongs to the top ten. The sequence was collected from a man younger than 30 in good health. Some clones in this sample may be carry-over from other donors' samples. Sequenced input: memory CD4+ T cells from PBMCs. Subset noted: CD45RA-negative fraction. This chain links TRBV19 with TRBJ2-1; TRBD1 agrees at 10 bases. For the CDR3, the DNA is TGTGCCAGTAGTAGACAGGGGGCGTACCCCCCCCATGAGCAGTTCTTC. This sequence encodes CASSRQGAYPPHEQFF. Full variable domain (outside the CDR3, taken from reference TRBV19 and TRBJ2-1): DGGITQSPKYLFRKEGQNVTLSCEQNLNHDAMYWYRQDPGQGLRLIYYSQIVNDFQKGDIAEGYSVSREKKESFPLTVTSAQKNPTAFYLCASSRQGAYPPHEQFFGPGTRLTVL.